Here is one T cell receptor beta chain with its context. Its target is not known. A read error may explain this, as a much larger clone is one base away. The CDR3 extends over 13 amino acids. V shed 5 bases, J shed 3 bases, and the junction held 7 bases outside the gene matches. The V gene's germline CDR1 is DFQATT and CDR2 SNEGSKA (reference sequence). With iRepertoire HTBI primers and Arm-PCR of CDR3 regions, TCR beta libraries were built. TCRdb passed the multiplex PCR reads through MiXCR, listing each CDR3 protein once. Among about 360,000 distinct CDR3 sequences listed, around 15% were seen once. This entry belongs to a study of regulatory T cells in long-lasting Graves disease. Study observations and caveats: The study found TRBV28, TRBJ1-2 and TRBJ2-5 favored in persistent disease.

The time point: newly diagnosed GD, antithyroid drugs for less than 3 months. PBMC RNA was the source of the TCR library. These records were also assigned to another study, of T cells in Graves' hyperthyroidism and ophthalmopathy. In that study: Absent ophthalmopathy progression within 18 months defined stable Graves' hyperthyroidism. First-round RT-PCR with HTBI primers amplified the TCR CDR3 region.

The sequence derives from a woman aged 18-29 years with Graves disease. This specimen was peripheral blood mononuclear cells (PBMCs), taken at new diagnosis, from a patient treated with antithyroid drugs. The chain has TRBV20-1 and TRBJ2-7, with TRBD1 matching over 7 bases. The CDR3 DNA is TGCAGTGCTGGGGAGTCAGGGGGCTACGAGCAGTACTTC. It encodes CSAGESGGYEQYF.